The entry below gives a single T cell receptor beta chain sequence along with its context. Germline assignment: CDR1 SGHTA and CDR2 FQGTGA. The CDR3 sequence is 14 residues long. V lost 3 bases, J lost 4 bases, and 2 bases stayed unmatched. This sample is drawn from a study of blood T cell repertoires in COVID-19. Data came from immunoSEQ multiplex PCR; TCRdb stores just in-frame clones and leaves some out. The sample consists of 200,000 or so clones, about 90% of them appearing once. This TCR was recovered from a man between 40 and 49 years old with active or convalescent COVID-19. J is TRBJ1-2 and V is TRBV7-3; 10 bases agree with TRBD1. Sequencing was carried out using peripheral blood. The CDR3: CASSFDRGLYGYTF. The CDR3 DNA is TGTGCCAGCAGCTTTGACAGGGGGCTCTATGGCTACACCTTC.